The 27 T cell receptor beta chains below all came from one sample that was sequenced in a study of cytomegalovirus exposure and HLA in healthy donors. Sequencing was performed with immunoSEQ multiplex PCR; in TCRdb, only in-frame clones are kept and a portion is missing. The sample holds around 150,000 clones, 89% seen once. Sequences were obtained from PBMCs. The origin of the receptors is a woman younger than 30 in good health and CMV-seropositive.

The V call is TRBV2, the J call TRBJ2-3; the match to TRBD2 covers 14 bases. The CDR3 covers 18 residues. Unmatched junction bases numbered 7, after V lost 4 bases and J lost 1 base. Per germline, CDR1 SNHLY and CDR2 FYNNEI. CDR3 protein: CASSVGLAGAIGTDTQYF. The CDR3 coding sequence is TGTGCCAGCAGTGTGGGACTAGCGGGAGCAATAGGCACAGATACGCAGTATTTT.

The chain uses TRBV19 and TRBJ1-2; TRBD1 matches at 7 bases. The CDR3 has 15 residues. Germline CDR1 LNHDA, CDR2 SQIVND (reference sequence). V was pared by 5 bases and J by 0 bases, with 6 bases of the junction left unmatched. The CDR3 reads CASSVGGQPNYGYTF. The CDR3 bases are TGTGCCAGTAGTGTAGGGGGACAGCCTAACTATGGCTACACCTTC.

This clone was seen only once. The V gene is TRBV28, the J gene TRBJ1-1; D may be TRBD1 (5 bases). The CDR3 contains 17 residues. Germline CDR1 and CDR2: MDHEN and SYDVKM. Trimming took 4 bases from V and 0 from J, leaving 18 bases between them. For the CDR3, the DNA is TGTGCCAGCAGTTCACGGCAGGGAGGTTCCATGAACACTGAAGCTTTCTTT. Protein product: CASSSRQGGSMNTEAFF.

The chain couples TRBV29-1 to TRBJ1-2; D ambiguous. The germline CDR1 and CDR2 sequences are SQVTM and ANQGSEA. CDR3 length: 13 residues. Trimming removed 6 bases at V and 0 bases at J, with 11 bases between. CDR3 region: CSVSPPANYGYTF. The CDR3 bases are TGCAGCGTATCCCCCCCCGCTAACTATGGCTACACCTTC.

The gene calls are TRBV29-1 and TRBJ2-5, with D unresolved. CDR3 length equals 14 residues. CDR1 SQVTM and CDR2 ANQGSEA come from the germline V gene. V was clipped by 1 base and J by 1 base, with 10 bases between them. This CDR3 reads CSVEGRLTQETQYF. CDR3 DNA: TGCAGCGTTGAAGGCAGACTGACCCAAGAGACCCAGTACTTC. The full variable domain, in which reference TRBV29-1 and TRBJ2-5 provide the parts outside the CDR3, is SAVISQKPSRDICQRGTSLTIQCQVDSQVTMMFWYRQQPGQSLTLIATANQGSEATYESGFVIDKFPISRPNLTFSTLTVSNMSPEDSSIYLCSVEGRLTQETQYFGPGTRLLVL.

The chain combines TRBV27 with TRBJ2-7, with D possibly TRBD2 on 6 matching bases. Germline CDR1 MNHEY, CDR2 SMNVEV (reference sequence). Trimming removed 3 bases from V and 4 bases from J, with 25 bases in between. CDR3 length equals 18 residues. This CDR3 is CASSFASPLAPFSYEQYF. DNA of the CDR3: TGTGCCAGCAGTTTCGCCTCCCCACTAGCCCCCTTTTCGTACGAGCAGTACTTC.

The rearrangement links TRBV10-3 to TRBJ2-1, with TRBD2 identical over 11 bases. The CDR3 is 15 amino acids. The germline V gene encodes CDR1 ENHRY and CDR2 SYGVKD. Trimming took 10 bases from V and 6 from J; bases not matched to a gene: 11. The CDR3 DNA sequence: TGTGCCACCACAGAGACTAGCGGGACCCTCAATGAGCAGTTCTTC. The encoded protein is CATTETSGTLNEQFF.

This clone was detected only once. This chain connects TRBV5-6 to TRBJ1-2, with 9 bases matching TRBD1. From germline, CDR1 is SGHDT and CDR2 YYEEEE. CDR3 length equals 13 residues. The V segment lost 0 bases and the J segment 7 bases; nucleotides outside the gene matches: 1. The DNA of the CDR3 is TGTGCCAGCAGCTTGGACAGGGGGCCTGGCTACACCTTC. Translation gives CASSLDRGPGYTF. The entire variable domain, with the rest obtained from reference TRBV5-6 and TRBJ1-2, is as follows: DAGVTQSPTHLIKTRGQQVTLRCSPKSGHDTVSWYQQALGQGPQFIFQYYEEEERQRGNFPDRFSGHQFPNYSSELNVNALLLGDSALYLCASSLDRGPGYTFGSGTRLTVV.

This rearrangement joins TRBV28 to TRBJ2-1, with 7 bases lining up with TRBD1. The germline V gene encodes CDR1 MDHEN and CDR2 SYDVKM. V dropped 5 bases and J dropped 9; count of bases not matched to a gene: 4. The CDR3 loop spans 12 amino acids. The CDR3 DNA reads as TGTGCCAGCAGTGAACAGGGGCCTGAGCAGTTCTTC. This codes for CASSEQGPEQFF.

This sequence joins TRBV9 and TRBJ2-1, with TRBD2 as a possible D gene (5 bases). The CDR3 is 12 residues long. Germline CDR1 SGDLS, CDR2 YYNGEE. V was cut by 7 bases and J by 10 bases, with 15 bases left in between. This CDR3 is CASAGLSAEQFF. CDR3 DNA: TGTGCCAGCGCGGGTCTCTCCGCGGAGCAGTTCTTC.

The chain has TRBV6-5 and TRBJ2-3; the D gene is possibly TRBD2 (6 bases). V was shortened by 8 bases and J by 2 bases, with 11 bases between the two germline ends. Germline CDR1 and CDR2: MNHEY and SVGAGI. The CDR3 loop spans 13 amino acids. The CDR3 nucleotides read TGTGCCAGCGGGGGGACTTCCACAGATACGCAGTATTTT. It yields the protein CASGGTSTDTQYF.

V usage is TRBV10-3 and J usage is TRBJ2-2; D may be TRBD1 (6 bases). V gave up 4 bases and J gave up 6 bases, with 12 bases separating them. The CDR3 covers 14 residues. From germline, CDR1 is ENHRY and CDR2 SYGVKD. DNA for the CDR3: TGTGCCATCAGTGTACAGGGTTATGCCGGGGAGCTGTTTTTT. It codes for CAISVQGYAGELFF.

The rearrangement uses TRBV11-2 and TRBJ2-7; no reliable D call. Trimming cost V 3 bases and J 5 bases, with 14 bases left between them. The CDR3 extends over 14 amino acids. Germline V CDR1 and CDR2: SGHAT, FQNNGV. The CDR3 nucleotides read TGTGCCAGCAGCTTCCGGCCTAGGATCGACGAGCAGTACTTC. It is translated as CASSFRPRIDEQYF.

As DNA, the CDR3 is TGCAGCGTTGATCCAGGGAACACTGAAGCTTTCTTT. The encoded protein is CSVDPGNTEAFF. This sequence joins TRBV29-1 and TRBJ1-1; D is ambiguous. Per the germline V gene, CDR1 is SQVTM and CDR2 is ANQGSEA. Trimming removed 3 bases from V and 1 base from J, with 6 bases in between. The CDR3 runs 12 residues.

J is TRBJ2-7 and V is TRBV9; TRBD2 matches 9 bases. This CDR3 is built from 16 residues. V lost 0 bases, J lost 2 bases, and 6 bases stayed unmatched. Germline V gives CDR1 SGDLS, CDR2 YYNGEE. DNA for the CDR3: TGTGCCAGCAGCGTAGGGGCTAGCGGGGTCACCTACGAGCAGTACTTC. It is translated as CASSVGASGVTYEQYF.

V gene TRBV2 combines with J gene TRBJ2-5, with 8 bases matching TRBD1. The CDR3 loop spans 15 amino acids. CDR1 is SNHLY and CDR2 is FYNNEI in the germline V gene. Trimming removed 2 bases from V and 1 base from J; junction bases left unmatched: 3. CDR3 nucleotide sequence: TGTGCCAGCAGTGAATCCAGGGGGCTCCAAGAGACCCAGTACTTC. Translating it yields CASSESRGLQETQYF.

This chain uses TRBV25-1 with TRBJ1-1, with D maybe TRBD1 (5 bases). Germline CDR1 is MGHDK and CDR2 is SYGVNS. The V and J ends lost 9 bases and 1 base respectively, with 9 bases between them. The CDR3 contains 12 residues. The DNA for the CDR3 is TGTGCCAGTGGACACGGGAACACTGAAGCTTTCTTT. Its protein product is CASGHGNTEAFF.

The chain joins TRBV6-1 to TRBJ2-1, with 11 bases lining up with TRBD1. V shed 11 bases, J shed 8 bases, and the junction held 8 bases outside the gene matches. Looked up from germline, CDR1 is MNHNS and CDR2 is SASEGT. This CDR3 region has 13 residues. Here the CDR3 DNA reads TGTGCCGGCCGGGACAGGGGGGAGGATGAGCAGTTCTTC. Its translation is CAGRDRGEDEQFF.

The J gene is TRBJ1-1, the V gene TRBV19; TRBD1 agrees at 10 bases. From germline, CDR1 is LNHDA and CDR2 SQIVND (reference sequence). After removal of 3 bases from V and 6 bases from J, the junction contained 1 base not matched to a gene. This CDR3 contains 13 residues. The CDR3 region is CASSIGTGAEAFF. The CDR3 bases are TGTGCCAGTAGTATCGGGACAGGGGCTGAAGCTTTCTTT.

The chain is built from TRBV15 and TRBJ2-7; TRBD2 aligns across 9 bases. This CDR3 spans 16 amino acids. CDR1 LNHNV and CDR2 YYDKDF come from the germline V gene (reference sequence). Germline trimming cut 6 bases from V and 7 bases from J; bases unmatched to any gene: 16. CDR3 loop: CATSRFRTSESEEQYF. The CDR3 DNA reads as TGTGCCACCAGTCGATTTCGGACTAGCGAGTCGGAGGAGCAGTACTTC.

This clone was seen once. The chain is built from TRBV5-6 and TRBJ2-7; D ambiguous. Between the trimmed V and J ends, which lost 3 bases and 5 bases, there was a span of 15 bases. There are 14 residues in the CDR3. Germline lookup yields CDR1 SGHDT and CDR2 YYEEEE. The CDR3 sequence is CASSSRPSRDEQYF. CDR3 nucleotides: TGTGCCAGCAGCTCGCGGCCGTCTCGGGACGAGCAGTACTTC.

This chain links TRBV18 with TRBJ1-2; 7 bases are a match to TRBD1. Looked up from germline, CDR1 is KGHSH and CDR2 is LQKENI. This CDR3 comprises 15 residues. Germline trimming cut 3 bases from V and 4 bases from J; bases unmatched to any gene: 8. The CDR3 loop is CASSPGQVHSYGYTF. The CDR3 region has the DNA TGTGCCAGCTCACCTGGACAGGTTCATTCCTATGGCTACACCTTC. Full variable domain (outside the CDR3, taken from reference TRBV18 and TRBJ1-2): NAGVMQNPRHLVRRRGQEARLRCSPMKGHSHVYWYRQLPEEGLKFMVYLQKENIIDESGMPKERFSAEFPKEGPSILRIQQVVRGDSAAYFCASSPGQVHSYGYTFGSGTRLTVV.

This clone was seen only a few times. The rearrangement uses TRBV30 and TRBJ1-5; 9 bases are shared with TRBD1. Unmatched junction bases numbered 2, after V lost 5 bases and J lost 6 bases. This CDR3 region has 12 residues. CDR1 GTSNPN and CDR2 SVGIG come from the germline V gene (reference sequence). The CDR3 DNA sequence: TGTGCCTGGCGGACAGGGGTTCAGCCCCAGCATTTT. Its translation: CAWRTGVQPQHF.

The chain is built from TRBV28 and TRBJ1-4, with TRBD1 as a possible D gene (5 bases). The CDR3 contains 14 residues. Trimming removed 6 bases at V and 7 bases at J, with 15 bases between. The germline gives CDR1 MDHEN, CDR2 SYDVKM. CDR3 sequence reads: CASSPGQTIEKLFF. The CDR3 DNA reads as TGTGCCAGCAGCCCCGGACAAACAATTGAAAAACTGTTTTTT.

Written as DNA, the CDR3 is TGTGCCACCAGCAGAGATCAAGAGGCAGGGATTAGCACTGAAGCTTTCTTT. Its protein product is CATSRDQEAGISTEAFF. The rearrangement uses TRBV15 and TRBJ1-1, with TRBD1 as a possible D gene (5 bases). From germline, CDR1 is LNHNV and CDR2 YYDKDF (reference sequence). Trimming took 0 bases from V and 4 from J, leaving 18 bases between them. The CDR3 contains 17 residues. Full variable domain (remainder filled in from reference TRBV15 and TRBJ1-1): DAMVIQNPRYQVTQFGKPVTLSCSQTLNHNVMYWYQQKSSQAPKLLFHYYDKDFNNEADTPDNFQSRRPNTSFCFLDIRSPGLGDTAMYLCATSRDQEAGISTEAFFGQGTRLTVV.

The CDR3 reads CASSPRTGGDGYTF. CDR3 DNA sequence: TGTGCCAGCTCACCAAGGACAGGGGGAGACGGCTACACCTTC. The chain is built from TRBV18 and TRBJ1-2, with 10 bases identical to TRBD1. The germline CDR1 and CDR2 sequences are KGHSH and LQKENI. V was clipped by 2 bases and J by 8 bases; unmatched bases: 5. CDR3 length: 14 amino acids.

This clone occurred once. The V and J genes are TRBV11-2 and TRBJ2-5; TRBD1 matches at 10 bases. This CDR3 has 15 amino acids. The trim removed 5 bases at V and 4 bases at J, leaving 7 bases unmatched. CDR1 and CDR2 (germline): SGHAT, FQNNGV. CDR3 sequence: CASSHGDRGVETQYF. In DNA, the CDR3 is TGTGCCAGCAGCCACGGGGACAGGGGAGTAGAGACCCAGTACTTC.